This TCR beta chain was captured in a study of T cell repertoires in cytomegalovirus infection. Study background: Matching HLA type, along with CMV infection, was indicated by public TCR beta signatures. Study-wide results and limits: HLA-C-restricted, CMV-specific TCR beta clonotypes were dominant ex vivo.

One entry per CDR3 protein, called by TCRdb with MiXCR from the reads. The sample lists 490,000 or so distinct CDR3 sequences; approximately 10% were seen once. On this clonotype itself: Its cognate antigen is unknown.

The CDR3 is made up of 14 amino acids. V was pared by 0 bases and J by 8 bases, with 12 bases between. CDR1 is SGHRS and CDR2 is YFSETQ in the germline V gene. The chain combines TRBV5-1 with TRBJ2-4, with a tentative D call TRBD2 (7 bases). This clonotype originated in a human donor in good health (CMV status not recorded). Some clones in this sample may be carry-over from other donors' samples. Sequencing was done on a sample of PBMCs. CDR3 nucleotide sequence: TGCGCCAGCAGCTTGGAAGGGGGGGCGGACATTCAGTACTTC. Its protein product is CASSLEGGADIQYF.